This T cell receptor (beta chain) was recorded in a study of T cell responses to AZD1222 COVID-19 vaccine. Study-wide results and caveats: There were mostly white British donors and more females than males, and clonal diversity was possibly underestimated. Nearly half of unique spike-specific TCRs reportedly avoided B.1.351 and B.1.1.7 mutated regions. Two AZD1222 administrations were followed by greater Spike-specific TCR breadth and depth. The CD4 TCRs associated with vaccination extended across spike and predominated at 160-218 and 743-854.

Concerning this clone: No antigen is known for it.

Some clones are missing from TCRdb's copy, which holds only in-frame ones; the method was immunoSEQ multiplex PCR. The table has some 80,000 clones, around 89% seen once. The TCR originated in an adult who received the MenACWY meningococcal vaccine as a control. The sample in question was peripheral blood, obtained 28 days after the second dose of the MenACWY control vaccine.

The CDR3 DNA reads TGCGCCAGCAGAGGGACAGGGAATACGGGGGCTAGCACAGATACGCAGTATTTT. Translation gives CASRGTGNTGASTDTQYF. The chain uses TRBV5-1 and TRBJ2-3, with 9 bases identical to TRBD1. This CDR3 has 18 amino acids. Germline CDR1 is SGHRS and CDR2 is YFSETQ. Trimming took 5 bases from V and 0 from J; bases not matched to a gene: 13.